This TCR beta chain was sequenced in a study of tumor and adjacent non-tumor tissue in lung cancer. Three rounds of nested PCR, following a modified ARM-PCR protocol, produced the TCRbeta library. Using its own MiXCR run on the multiplex PCR reads, TCRdb lists one record per CDR3 protein. The sample records 65,000 to 80,000 distinct CDR3 sequences, less than 80% being singletons. The germline V gene encodes CDR1 WSHSY and CDR2 SAAADI. The CDR3 loop spans 17 amino acids. In this sample, this clonotype turned up once. Its antigen is not identified. This sample's RNA came from whole unsorted tissue. Between August and November 2014, newly diagnosed, chemotherapy-naive lung cancer patients underwent thoracic surgery in China. Study-level points and caveats: Significantly higher TCR diversity was found in tumor than normal lung.

This rearrangement joins TRBV10-2 to TRBJ2-3; maybe TRBD1 (5 bases). The assigned J gene may be wrong: the sequence end matches TRBJ1-5 better. Sequences were obtained from lung tumor tissue. This receptor was taken from a man aged 55 to 70 with non-small cell lung cancer. The CDR3 DNA is TGCGCCAGCACTGACTTGAGCGGACACTCGCGCACAGATACACAGCATTTT. This encodes CASTDLSGHSRTDTQHF.